This T cell receptor (beta chain) was captured in a study of blood T cell repertoires in COVID-19. Study summary: COVID-19 samples, acute and convalescent, were from the United States, Italy and Spain. Sample material is recorded as cDNA or gDNA derived from T cells, B-cell-depleted T cells, or PBMCs.

The germline V gene encodes CDR1 SGHRS and CDR2 YFSETQ. The CDR3 is 16 residues long. V lost 0 bases and J lost 0, with 12 bases in between. Study processing details: Estimated nucleated cell counts came from reference gene primer amplification. Libraries were prepared by immunoSEQ multiplex PCR; TCRdb keeps only in-frame clonotypes and omits some of them. The V and J calls and clone size were taken over from that table, and D and trimming were inferred from the DNA. The table has 330,000 or so clones, approximately 90% seen once; the top ten hold around 8.9%. The sequenced material came from peripheral blood. The sequence was collected from a young man with COVID-19, enrolled during active disease. V usage is TRBV5-1 and J usage is TRBJ2-5; no reliable D call. CDR3 nucleotide sequence: TGCGCCAGCAGCTTGGGAGCCTCACAGAACCAAGAGACCCAGTACTTC. Translation: CASSLGASQNQETQYF.